A selection of T cell receptor beta chains follows, all from one sample in a study of PD-1 blockade in mismatch repair-deficient tumors. Method: immunoSEQ multiplex PCR; TCRdb's copy keeps in-frame clones and lacks some. The table lists around 23,000 clones, about 83% of them singletons. The specimen comprised peripheral blood, sampled 12 weeks after starting pembrolizumab. The source of these receptors is an adult with mismatch repair-deficient cancer. Both conserved end residues are part of each CDR3. Each record gives: D gene, J gene, clone size, V gene, CDR3 DNA, CDR3 protein. D genes are given only for firm matches. Clone size appears in some rows only: once, few, many, or a class for an expanded clone.

d_call: -
j_call: TRBJ2-3
clone_size: once
v_call: TRBV7-9
cdr3_nt: TGTGCCAGCAGCTTAGCGTTGGGGGGTTTGTTCACAGATACGCAGTATTTT
cdr3_aa: CASSLALGGLFTDTQYF

d_call: -
j_call: TRBJ2-4
clone_size: -
v_call: TRBV11-2
cdr3_nt: TGTGCCAGCAGCTTAGATCTGAGACAGGTGGGGCACTTC
cdr3_aa: CASSLDLRQVGHF

d_call: -
j_call: TRBJ2-7
clone_size: -
v_call: TRBV14
cdr3_nt: TGTGCCAGCAGCCAAGATTGGTCGGAGGGGTACGAGCAGTACTTC
cdr3_aa: CASSQDWSEGYEQYF

d_call: -
j_call: TRBJ2-3
clone_size: -
v_call: TRBV27
cdr3_nt: TGTGCCAGCAGATGGGGCGGTACGCAGTATTTT
cdr3_aa: CASRWGGTQYF

d_call: -
j_call: TRBJ1-1
clone_size: -
v_call: TRBV6-5
cdr3_nt: TGTGCCAGCAGAGGGAACACTGAAGCTTTCTTT
cdr3_aa: CASRGNTEAFF

d_call: TRBD2
j_call: TRBJ2-7
clone_size: -
v_call: TRBV4-2
cdr3_nt: TGTGCCAGCAGCCACCGGGAGGGCCTTCTCTACGAGCAGTACTTC
cdr3_aa: CASSHREGLLYEQYF

d_call: TRBD2
j_call: TRBJ2-7
clone_size: -
v_call: TRBV18
cdr3_nt: TGTGCCAGCTCACGGGAGGGTATCTACTACGAGCAGTACTTC
cdr3_aa: CASSREGIYYEQYF

d_call: -
j_call: TRBJ1-3
clone_size: once
v_call: TRBV18
cdr3_nt: TGTGCCAGCTCACGGGAGGGGCAGTTCCTCTCTGGAAACACCATATATTTT
cdr3_aa: CASSREGQFLSGNTIYF

d_call: -
j_call: TRBJ2-7
clone_size: -
v_call: TRBV10-1
cdr3_nt: TGCGCCAGTCCCTCTTACAGCGGCTACGAGCAGTACTTC
cdr3_aa: CASPSYSGYEQYF

d_call: TRBD2
j_call: TRBJ2-1
clone_size: -
v_call: TRBV6-1
cdr3_nt: TGTGCCAGCAGTGCGAGCGGGGCCCTCTACAATGAGCAGTTCTTC
cdr3_aa: CASSASGALYNEQFF

d_call: -
j_call: TRBJ2-3
clone_size: -
v_call: TRBV30
cdr3_nt: TGTGCCTGGAGGCAGGGCATGGGGGATACGCAGTATTTT
cdr3_aa: CAWRQGMGDTQYF

d_call: TRBD1
j_call: TRBJ1-1
clone_size: -
v_call: TRBV5-1
cdr3_nt: TGCGCCAGCAGCCCCCCGGGGGCAGGGGGTACTGAAGCTTTCTTT
cdr3_aa: CASSPPGAGGTEAFF

d_call: -
j_call: TRBJ2-3
clone_size: -
v_call: TRBV10-3
cdr3_nt: TGTGCCATCAGTGTCGGGTTATGGAGCACAGATACGCAGTATTTT
cdr3_aa: CAISVGLWSTDTQYF

d_call: -
j_call: TRBJ1-2
clone_size: -
v_call: TRBV6-5
cdr3_nt: TGTGCCAGCAGTTACGGGCCCCACTATGGCTACACCTTC
cdr3_aa: CASSYGPHYGYTF

d_call: -
j_call: TRBJ1-3
clone_size: -
v_call: TRBV6-1
cdr3_nt: TGTGCCAGCAGGACGGGGAACACCATATATTTT
cdr3_aa: CASRTGNTIYF

d_call: -
j_call: TRBJ2-1
clone_size: once
v_call: TRBV10-2
cdr3_nt: TGCGCCAGCAGTGAGACAGTGAATGAGCAGTTCTTC
cdr3_aa: CASSETVNEQFF

d_call: TRBD2
j_call: TRBJ2-3
clone_size: once
v_call: TRBV7-2
cdr3_nt: TGTGCCAGCAGCCCCGAAGCGGGGGTAGATACGCAGTATTTT
cdr3_aa: CASSPEAGVDTQYF

d_call: -
j_call: TRBJ1-4
clone_size: -
v_call: TRBV5-1
cdr3_nt: TGCGCCAGCACCGCCCGGACGAAAGGTGGAAAACTGTTTTTT
cdr3_aa: CASTARTKGGKLFF

d_call: -
j_call: TRBJ1-2
clone_size: -
v_call: TRBV4-1
cdr3_nt: TGCGCCAGCAGCCAAGATCAGGGCGCCCGGGGCTACACCTTC
cdr3_aa: CASSQDQGARGYTF

d_call: -
j_call: TRBJ2-2
clone_size: once
v_call: TRBV7-2
cdr3_nt: TGTGCCAGCAGCACCAGGGGCGGCACCGGGGAGCTGTTTTTT
cdr3_aa: CASSTRGGTGELFF

d_call: -
j_call: TRBJ2-2
clone_size: -
v_call: TRBV11-1
cdr3_nt: TGTGCCAGCAGCCGTAAGGGGAACACCGGGGAGCTGTTTTTT
cdr3_aa: CASSRKGNTGELFF

d_call: TRBD2
j_call: TRBJ2-4
clone_size: -
v_call: TRBV28
cdr3_nt: TGTGCCAGCAGTCCCTGGGAGGGGGCCAAAAACATTCAGTACTTC
cdr3_aa: CASSPWEGAKNIQYF